This TCR beta chain was retrieved from a study of shared clonotypes between healthy human individuals. The CDR3 sequence is 11 residues long. V dropped 4 bases and J dropped 7 bases, with 8 bases sitting between them. CDR1 and CDR2 from the germline V gene are SQVTM and ANQGSEA. The table came from immunoSEQ multiplex PCR; TCRdb's copy has only in-frame clones and leaves some out. The table shows approximately 530,000 clones, with 95% to 97% occurring only once. The receptor's source is a woman aged 30 to 39 in good health. Sequencing was performed on naive CD4+ T cells sorted from blood. Described subset: CD45RA+ positively selected. The V and J genes are TRBV29-1 and TRBJ2-1; the D is unclear. CDR3 in amino acids: CSVGRVNEQFF. CDR3 coding DNA: TGCAGCGTTGGTCGAGTAAATGAGCAGTTCTTC.